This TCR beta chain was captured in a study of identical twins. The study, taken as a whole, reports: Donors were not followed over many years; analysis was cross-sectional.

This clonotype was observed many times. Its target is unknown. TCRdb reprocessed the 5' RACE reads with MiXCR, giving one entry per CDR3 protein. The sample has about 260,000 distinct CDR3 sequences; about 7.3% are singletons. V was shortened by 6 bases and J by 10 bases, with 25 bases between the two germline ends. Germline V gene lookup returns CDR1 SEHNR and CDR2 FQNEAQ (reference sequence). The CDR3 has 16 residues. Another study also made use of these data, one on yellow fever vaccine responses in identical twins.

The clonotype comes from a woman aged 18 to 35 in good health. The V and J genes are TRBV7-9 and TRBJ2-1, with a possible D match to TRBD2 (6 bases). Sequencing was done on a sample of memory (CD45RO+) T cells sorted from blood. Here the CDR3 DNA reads TGTGCCAGCAGACTTGGCGGCGGAGGGCCCCTTCCAGAGCAGTTCTTC. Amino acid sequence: CASRLGGGGPLPEQFF. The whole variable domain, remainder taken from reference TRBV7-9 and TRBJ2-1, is DTGVSQNPRHKITKRGQNVTFRCDPISEHNRLYWYRQTLGQGPEFLTYFQNEAQLEKSRLLSDRFSAERPKGSFSTLEIQRTEQGDSAMYLCASRLGGGGPLPEQFFGPGTRLTVL.